The 32 T cell receptor beta chains presented below share a single source sample, sequenced in a study of CD8+CD57+ T cells in acquired aplastic anemia. Genomic DNA served as template for TCR beta VDJ and CDR3 profiling. TCRdb re-called the reads through MiXCR, storing one row per CDR3 protein. The table has roughly 86,000 distinct CDR3 sequences, about half seen once. The sample consisted of sorted CD4+, CD8+, or CD8+CD57+ T cells (not recorded which) from PBMCs. The receptors shown here come from a human donor in good health, serving as a control.

This clonotype was observed many times. The V gene is TRBV2, the J gene TRBJ2-2, with TRBD1 matching 7 bases. Germline V gene lookup returns CDR1 SNHLY and CDR2 FYNNEI. This CDR3 is 14 amino acids long. J lost 4 bases, V lost 3 bases, and 2 bases had no gene match. The CDR3: CASSEDRSTGELFF. In nucleotides, the CDR3 is TGTGCCAGCAGTGAGGACAGGAGCACCGGGGAGCTGTTTTTT.

This chain links TRBV7-9 with TRBJ2-3; TRBD2 is a possible D gene (7 bases). The CDR3 consists of 14 residues. Germline V gene sequence: CDR1 SEHNR, CDR2 FQNEAQ (reference sequence). V dropped 5 bases and J dropped 13 bases, with 22 bases sitting between them. The CDR3 here is CASSLQGGARVKYF. The CDR3 DNA follows: TGTGCCAGCAGCCTACAAGGGGGGGCCCGGGTCAAGTATTTT.

In its sample, this clonotype was seen a few times. The chain recombines TRBV13 with TRBJ2-1; D might be TRBD1 or TRBD2, each matching 6 bases. This CDR3 region has 15 residues. Between the trimmed V and J ends, which lost 1 base and 5 bases, there was a span of 12 bases. Germline values: CDR1 PRHDT, CDR2 FYEKMQ (reference sequence). The CDR3 nucleotides read TGTGCCAGCAGCTTAGAGGGGGAGGTGGACAATGAGCAGTTCTTC. The encoded protein is CASSLEGEVDNEQFF. Complete variable domain (other parts from reference TRBV13 and TRBJ2-1): AAGVIQSPRHLIKEKRETATLKCYPIPRHDTVYWYQQGPGQDPQFLISFYEKMQSDKGSIPDRFSAQQFSDYHSELNMSSLELGDSALYFCASSLEGEVDNEQFFGPGTRLTVL.

This clonotype has a count of ten or more. This rearrangement joins TRBV5-1 to TRBJ2-5; weak D call: TRBD2 (5 bases). From germline, CDR1 is SGHRS and CDR2 YFSETQ. Between the trimmed V and J ends, which lost 2 bases and 1 base, there was a span of 12 bases. The CDR3 has 15 amino acids. Here the CDR3 reads CASSFYGGRQETQYF. CDR3 nucleotides: TGCGCCAGCAGCTTCTATGGAGGTCGCCAAGAGACCCAGTACTTC.

As concerns this clonotype: It is likely a read error, because the conserved phenylalanine at the end of the CDR3 is missing. The J gene is TRBJ1-1, the V gene TRBV15, with D perhaps matching TRBD1 (6 bases). CDR3 length equals 16 residues. The germline V gene has CDR1 LNHNV and CDR2 YYDKDF (reference sequence). With 6 bases removed from V and 1 base from J, the gap between germline ends came to 18 bases. CDR3 DNA: TGTGCCACCAGTCAAACTAGGGACACCTGGAACACTGAAGCTTTCCTT. As protein: CATSQTRDTWNTEAFL.

This clonotype came up many times. The V and J genes are TRBV13 and TRBJ1-1; tentatively, D is TRBD1 (5 bases). This CDR3 is 13 amino acids long. Germline V gene data show CDR1 as PRHDT and CDR2 as FYEKMQ (reference sequence). Trimming took 7 bases from V and 5 from J, leaving 14 bases between them. For the CDR3, the DNA is TGTGCCAGCAAGCGGGGGGGATGGACTGAAGCTTTCTTT. Its translation: CASKRGGWTEAFF.

Concerning this clonotype: A much more abundant neighbour one base away suggests this may be a read error. V is TRBV5-5 and J is TRBJ1-2, with D hard to call. Deletions cut 7 bases from V and 8 bases from J, with 15 bases between. The CDR3 loop spans 12 amino acids. Per germline, CDR1 SGHKS and CDR2 YYEKEE (reference sequence). The CDR3 DNA follows: TGTGCCAGCGGCTCCGGAGTAGGCGGCTACACCTTC. As protein: CASGSGVGGYTF.

Ten or more counts support this clonotype. The rearrangement links TRBV19 to TRBJ1-5; 7 nucleotides align to TRBD1. Trimming at V came to 4 bases and at J to 0 bases, leaving 6 bases not matched to a gene. The germline gives CDR1 LNHDA, CDR2 SQIVND (reference sequence). The CDR3 sequence is 16 residues long. The CDR3 DNA reads TGTGCCAGTAGTAATCCCGGGACAGATAGCAATCAGCCCCAGCATTTT. This translates into CASSNPGTDSNQPQHF.

This clonotype has a count of ten or more. The chain uses TRBV20-1 and TRBJ1-1, with D hard to call. The CDR3 has 13 residues. The V and J ends lost 1 base and 0 bases respectively, with 6 bases between them. Germline V gives CDR1 DFQATT, CDR2 SNEGSKA (reference sequence). CDR3 sequence reads: CSARGEVNTEAFF. CDR3 nucleotides: TGCAGTGCTAGAGGTGAAGTGAACACTGAAGCTTTCTTT.

The V call is TRBV5-1, the J call TRBJ1-2; possibly TRBD1 for D (5 bases). Per the germline V gene, CDR1 is SGHRS and CDR2 is YFSETQ. With 6 bases removed from V and 5 bases from J, the gap between germline ends came to 20 bases. The CDR3 contains 15 residues. CDR3: CASIPNPGLKYGYTF. The DNA for the CDR3 is TGCGCCAGCATTCCCAATCCGGGACTGAAGTATGGCTACACCTTC.

The V gene is TRBV19, the J gene TRBJ1-6; 7 nucleotides line up with TRBD1. The junction had 4 bases not matched to a gene; V was cut back by 4 bases and J by 10 bases. Germline V gene lookup returns CDR1 LNHDA and CDR2 SQIVND (reference sequence). This CDR3 region has 13 residues. The CDR3 nucleotides are TGTGCCAGTAGTAGAGGGGGCGCGTCACCCCTCCACTTT. Translated, it gives CASSRGGASPLHF.

The chain links TRBV24-1 to TRBJ2-1, with 9 bases that match TRBD1. V lost 1 base to trimming and J lost 7 bases; unmatched junction nucleotides: 4. The germline gives CDR1 KGHDR, CDR2 SFDVKD. The CDR3 has 15 residues. The CDR3 coding sequence is TGTGCCACCAGTGATTTATTCGGACAGGGGAATGAGCAGTTCTTC. It specifies CATSDLFGQGNEQFF.

The chain is built from TRBV10-3 and TRBJ2-3, with unresolved D. CDR3 length equals 15 residues. CDR1 is ENHRY and CDR2 is SYGVKD in the germline V gene. Deletions cut 6 bases from V and 0 bases from J, with 13 bases between. The CDR3 region is CAISETPTSTDTQYF. Written as DNA, the CDR3 is TGTGCCATCAGCGAGACACCCACGAGCACAGATACGCAGTATTTT.

The rearrangement uses TRBV19 and TRBJ1-5; TRBD1 might be the D (6 bases). V shed 3 bases and J shed 5 bases, with 14 bases lying between them. Germline V gives CDR1 LNHDA, CDR2 SQIVND (reference sequence). This CDR3 contains 15 residues. The CDR3 sequence is CASSIGGLSYQPQHF. The CDR3, as DNA: TGTGCCAGTAGTATTGGGGGGCTCTCGTATCAGCCCCAGCATTTT.

This clonotype was seen at least ten times. The rearrangement uses TRBV10-2 and TRBJ2-7; 8 bases match TRBD2. This CDR3 is built from 13 residues. With 6 bases clipped from V and 6 bases from J, the junction kept 7 bases outside the gene matches. CDR1 and CDR2 from the germline V gene are WSHSY and SAAADI. The chain's CDR3 is CASSLGTSAEQYF. CDR3 sequence (DNA): TGCGCCAGCAGCCTCGGGACTAGTGCCGAGCAGTACTTC.

This clonotype was counted a few times. The chain links TRBV19 to TRBJ1-1; TRBD1 is a possible D gene (5 bases). Germline CDR1 is LNHDA and CDR2 is SQIVND (reference sequence). The length of the CDR3 is 17 residues. Trimming shortened V by 2 bases and J by 4 bases, and 20 bases separated the two germline ends. The CDR3 reads CASSITSAPEGATEAFF. CDR3 bases: TGTGCCAGTAGTATAACCTCCGCCCCTGAAGGGGCCACTGAAGCTTTCTTT. Full variable domain (remainder filled in from reference TRBV19 and TRBJ1-1): DGGITQSPKYLFRKEGQNVTLSCEQNLNHDAMYWYRQDPGQGLRLIYYSQIVNDFQKGDIAEGYSVSREKKESFPLTVTSAQKNPTAFYLCASSITSAPEGATEAFFGQGTRLTVV.

This clonotype has only a few counts. The chain is built from TRBV27 and TRBJ2-7; D is unclear. There are 10 residues in the CDR3. Per germline, CDR1 MNHEY and CDR2 SMNVEV (reference sequence). V lost 6 bases and J 7 bases, leaving 7 bases between the germline ends. In DNA, the CDR3 is TGTGCCAGCAGCTCTTGGGAGCAGTACTTC. Its translation is CASSSWEQYF.

This clonotype was recorded at least ten times. The rearrangement links TRBV20-1 to TRBJ2-1, with unresolved D. Germline CDR1 and CDR2: DFQATT and SNEGSKA (reference sequence). The CDR3 runs 11 residues. Between the trimmed V and J ends, which lost 5 bases and 3 bases, there was a span of 5 bases. CDR3 in amino acids: CSALDYNEQFF. The DNA of the CDR3 is TGCAGTGCTCTTGACTACAATGAGCAGTTCTTC.

The rearrangement uses TRBV7-9 and TRBJ1-2; 11 bases agree with TRBD1. In germline, CDR1 is SEHNR, CDR2 FQNEAQ (reference sequence). CDR3 size: 13 residues. The ends lost 10 bases at V and 7 bases at J; junction bases unmatched: 8. The CDR3 coding sequence is TGTGCCACAGAGGCGGGGACAGGGGGTGGCTACACCTTC. Its protein is CATEAGTGGGYTF.

V is TRBV24-1 and J is TRBJ2-5; the D gene is possibly TRBD1 (6 bases). Trimming shortened V by 8 bases and J by 3 bases, and 12 bases separated the two germline ends. Germline assignment: CDR1 KGHDR and CDR2 SFDVKD. This CDR3 has 13 amino acids. The CDR3 spells CATNRDNEETQYF. In nucleotides, the CDR3 is TGTGCCACCAACCGGGACAATGAAGAGACCCAGTACTTC.

Points on this clonotype: Given a much more abundant clone one base away, this may be a read error. The gene calls are TRBV25-1 and TRBJ2-3; the match to TRBD2 covers 8 bases. J lost 6 bases, V lost 6 bases, and 11 bases had no gene match. The CDR3 covers 15 residues. The V gene's germline CDR1 is MGHDK and CDR2 SYGVNS. In nucleotides, the CDR3 is TGTGCCAGCAGCTCCAGACTAGCGAAAAAGGATACGCAGTATTTT. This translates into CASSSRLAKKDTQYF.

In its sample, this clonotype was seen a few times. The J gene is TRBJ1-1, the V gene TRBV5-1; possibly TRBD1 for D (6 bases). With 1 base removed from V and 5 bases from J, the gap between germline ends came to 12 bases. In germline, CDR1 is SGHRS, CDR2 YFSETQ. The CDR3 spans 14 residues. CDR3 in amino acids: CASSLSPGETEAFF. The CDR3 DNA reads TGCGCCAGCAGCTTGAGCCCAGGGGAGACTGAAGCTTTCTTT.

Points on this clonotype: A much larger clone sits a single nucleotide away, making a read error possible. Because it lacks the conserved phenylalanine or tryptophan at the end, this CDR3 is likely a read error. The rearrangement links TRBV5-8 to TRBJ2-5, with 7 bases identical to TRBD1. J was trimmed by 5 bases and V by 2 bases; bases with no gene match: 3. Germline-derived CDR1 and CDR2 are SGHTS and YDEGEE. The CDR3 spans 13 residues. Here the CDR3 reads CASSFNRGETQYL. The DNA for the CDR3 is TGTGCCAGCAGCTTTAACAGGGGTGAGACCCAGTACCTC.

The chain couples TRBV20-1 to TRBJ2-7, with 8 bases matching TRBD2. Losses at the gene ends were 6 bases for V and 4 bases for J; bases not matched to a gene: 5. CDR1 DFQATT and CDR2 SNEGSKA come from the germline V gene (reference sequence). The CDR3 extends over 12 amino acids. The CDR3 DNA sequence: TGCAGTGCCAGGGAGCGGGAGTACGAGCAGTACTTC. Protein sequence: CSAREREYEQYF.

In this sample, this clonotype turned up a few times. This sequence joins TRBV12-3 or TRBV12-4 and TRBJ2-1; 10 nucleotides line up with TRBD2. The CDR3 sequence is 15 residues long. V was pared by 5 bases and J by 5 bases, with 6 bases of the junction left unmatched. The CDR3 loop reads CASSPAGGADNEQFF. The CDR3 DNA follows: TGTGCCAGCAGTCCAGCGGGAGGGGCCGACAATGAGCAGTTCTTC.

As concerns this clonotype: This sequence may be a read error, since a much larger clone differs from it by one base. This chain joins TRBV27 and TRBJ2-7; 7 nucleotides align to TRBD2. Germline V gene data show CDR1 as MNHEY and CDR2 as SMNVEV (reference sequence). V gave up 6 bases and J gave up 7 bases; unmatched junction bases: 15. This CDR3 contains 15 residues. The CDR3 loop reads CASSNRLGGRGEQYF. The CDR3, as DNA: TGTGCCAGCAGCAATCGGTTAGGAGGGCGGGGGGAGCAGTACTTC.

This clonotype was counted many times. The V and J genes are TRBV9 and TRBJ2-3; 11 nucleotides agree with TRBD2. This CDR3 contains 16 residues. With V trimmed by 0 bases and J by 6 bases, 6 bases remained unmatched. The germline V gene has CDR1 SGDLS and CDR2 YYNGEE. For the CDR3, the DNA is TGTGCCAGCAGCGTAGGGACTAGCGGGCCCCGTGATACGCAGTATTTT. As protein: CASSVGTSGPRDTQYF.

The V gene is TRBV5-1, the J gene TRBJ1-4; tentative D call: TRBD1 (6 bases). From germline, CDR1 is SGHRS and CDR2 YFSETQ. The CDR3 length is 16 residues. Trimming removed 2 bases at V and 1 base at J, with 12 bases between. CDR3 sequence: CASSLSGVGTNEKLFF. The CDR3, as DNA: TGCGCCAGCAGCTTATCAGGGGTGGGAACTAATGAAAAACTGTTTTTT.

At least ten counts were recorded for this clonotype. The chain couples TRBV2 to TRBJ1-1; D perhaps matches TRBD1 (6 bases). The germline V gene encodes CDR1 SNHLY and CDR2 FYNNEI. The CDR3 is 14 residues long. Trimming took 6 bases from V and 6 from J, leaving 17 bases between them. In nucleotides, the CDR3 is TGTGCCAGCAGCGAGTCGGGGGCTTTTGCTGAAGCTTTCTTT. It is translated as CASSESGAFAEAFF.

For this clonotype: Just one base apart from a much larger clone, this may be a read error. V gene TRBV11-1 combines with J gene TRBJ2-7, with 10 bases fitting TRBD2. The J call is doubtful: the DNA matches TRBJ2-1 better. CDR3 length: 17 amino acids. Per germline, CDR1 SGHAT and CDR2 FQDESV (reference sequence). Here the CDR3 reads CAGSLPAGTSDPDEQFF. As DNA, the CDR3 is TGTGCCGGCAGCTTACCCGCCGGGACTAGCGATCCGGATGAGCAGTTCTTC.

In its sample, this clonotype was seen a few times. V is TRBV7-9 and J is TRBJ1-1, with no clear D. V was pared by 6 bases and J by 3 bases, with 8 bases between. CDR1 SEHNR and CDR2 FQNEAQ come from the germline V gene (reference sequence). The CDR3 covers 12 residues. In nucleotides, the CDR3 is TGTGCCAGCAGGAGGACGGACACTGAAGCTTTCTTT. The encoded protein is CASRRTDTEAFF.

The V and J genes are TRBV10-1 and TRBJ1-6; tentative D call: TRBD1 (6 bases). The V end lost 6 bases, the J end lost 9 bases, and 15 bases lay between the germline ends. This CDR3 region has 14 residues. Germline CDR1 WNHNN, CDR2 SYGVQD (reference sequence). CDR3 sequence: CASSNRVGSSPLHF. The DNA for the CDR3 is TGCGCCAGCAGCAACAGGGTCGGGAGTTCACCCCTCCACTTT.